This T cell receptor (beta chain) was sequenced for a study of CD8 T cells in ankylosing spondylitis. Findings and limits, study-wide: Ankylosing spondylitis blood appeared to be characterized by a TCR beta motif of eight highly homologous variants.

This clonotype was seen more than once but under ten times. What it recognizes is unknown. As the method for making TCR beta libraries, quantitative 5'-RACE with molecular barcodes was used. A single record per CDR3 protein comes from TCRdb applying MiXCR to the 5' RACE reads. Among about 440,000 distinct CDR3 sequences, roughly 17% were seen once, and the ten largest hold 0.95% to 1.1%. This CDR3 is 11 amino acids long. V lost 4 bases and J lost 6, with 9 bases in between. Germline V lookup: CDR1 SQVTM, CDR2 ANQGSEA. The chain carries TRBV29-1 and TRBJ1-1; D is possibly TRBD1 (5 bases). The receptor was isolated from a male donor with ankylosing spondylitis. The sequenced sample was blood, either unsorted or a sorted T cell fraction (not recorded which). In DNA form, the CDR3 reads TGCAGCGTTGTCCCAGGGCCTGAAGCTTTCTTT. Translation gives CSVVPGPEAFF.